Listed here are 32 T cell receptor beta chains from one sample, sequenced in a study of cytomegalovirus exposure and HLA in healthy donors (dated by TCRdb to 2015 to 2018). The receptor library was made with the immunoSEQ multiplex PCR assay. For the multiplex PCR, a mixture combining 60 forward primers for TCR Vbeta segments and 13 reverse primers for TCR Jbeta segments was used. TCRdb mirrors the immuneACCESS table, restricted to in-frame sequences. Some clones are absent from its copies; in checked studies, under half trace to an unresolved V gene, and the reason for the others is unknown. This sample's table carries tens of thousands of clones. The ten largest clones capture around 7.9% of the sample. The sequenced sample consisted of PBMCs. The source is a male donor in good health and CMV-seronegative.

CDR3 nucleotides: TGCGCCAGCAGCTTAGGGGAAAGGTACACTGAAGCTTTCTTT. It translates to CASSLGERYTEAFF. This chain joins TRBV5-1 and TRBJ1-1; perhaps TRBD1 as D (5 bases). There are 14 residues in the CDR3. Trimming stripped 2 bases from V and 3 bases from J, with 11 bases between. CDR1 and CDR2 from the germline V gene are SGHRS and YFSETQ.

The V gene is TRBV19, the J gene TRBJ2-1; TRBD1 might be the D (6 bases). Per germline, CDR1 LNHDA and CDR2 SQIVND (reference sequence). This CDR3 contains 16 residues. Trimming stripped 6 bases from V and 6 bases from J, with 21 bases between. CDR3 sequence reads: CASRAQGVRSANEQFF. The CDR3 coding sequence is TGTGCCAGTAGAGCACAGGGTGTGCGGTCGGCCAATGAGCAGTTCTTC.

The rearrangement links TRBV4-1 to TRBJ1-2, with D maybe TRBD1 (6 bases). Looked up from germline, CDR1 is MGHRA and CDR2 is YSYEKL. V gave up 4 bases and J gave up 8 bases, with 14 bases separating them. This CDR3 spans 13 amino acids. The CDR3 protein is CASSPRRGEGYTF. The CDR3 DNA reads as TGCGCCAGCAGCCCCCGCAGGGGTGAAGGCTACACCTTC.

Remarks on this clone: An end of the junction does not agree with germline; a read error may underlie this. V gene TRBV18 combines with J gene TRBJ2-7; perhaps TRBD2 as D (5 bases). From germline, CDR1 is KGHSH and CDR2 LQKENI. The CDR3 loop spans 13 amino acids. CDR3 sequence reads: CASSLFPEDERYF. The DNA for the CDR3 is TGTGCCAGCTCACTTTTCCCGGAGGACGAGCGGTACTTC.

This rearrangement joins TRBV6-6 to TRBJ2-2; tentatively, D is TRBD1 (5 bases). Trimming shortened V by 10 bases and J by 1 base, and 10 bases separated the two germline ends. Germline V lookup: CDR1 MNHNY, CDR2 SVGAGI (reference sequence). The CDR3 has 13 residues. In DNA form, the CDR3 reads TGTGCCATTGAAGACAGGAACACCGGGGAGCTGTTTTTT. It translates to CAIEDRNTGELFF.

The chain has TRBV18 and TRBJ2-3; tentatively, D is TRBD2 (5 bases). The CDR3 is 17 residues long. Deletions cut 2 bases from V and 5 bases from J, with 20 bases between. Germline values: CDR1 KGHSH, CDR2 LQKENI. CDR3 amino acids: CASSPLSSSSGKDTQYF. The CDR3 region has the DNA TGTGCCAGCTCACCATTATCTAGCAGTTCGGGAAAAGATACGCAGTATTTT.

The CDR3 region is CASSLEASNSEQYF. The CDR3 DNA follows: TGTGCCAGCAGCTTAGAGGCTAGCAATTCCGAGCAGTACTTC. The chain couples TRBV11-3 to TRBJ2-7, with D possibly matching TRBD2 (5 bases). CDR3 length equals 14 residues. V lost 0 bases and J 6 bases, leaving 12 bases between the germline ends. From germline, CDR1 is SGHNT and CDR2 YENEEA.

The V call is TRBV9, the J call TRBJ2-5; no clear D gene. V was pared by 0 bases and J by 2 bases, with 8 bases between. This CDR3 is built from 14 residues. Germline CDR1 SGDLS, CDR2 YYNGEE. This chain's CDR3 is CASSVGAVQETQYF. Here the CDR3 DNA reads TGTGCCAGCAGCGTAGGGGCAGTTCAAGAGACCCAGTACTTC.

The chain couples TRBV19 to TRBJ1-4, with 7 bases aligning to TRBD1. V shed 4 bases, J shed 5 bases, and the junction held 7 bases outside the gene matches. CDR3 size: 15 residues. CDR1 is LNHDA, CDR2 SQIVND, per germline (reference sequence). The DNA of the CDR3 is TGTGCCAGTAGTACGCAAGGACAGGTGAATGAAAAACTGTTTTTT. Translation gives CASSTQGQVNEKLFF.

The chain has TRBV6-5 and TRBJ2-1, with 11 bases aligning to TRBD2. The germline gives CDR1 MNHEY, CDR2 SVGAGI. Germline trimming cut 2 bases from V and 7 bases from J; bases unmatched to any gene: 7. The CDR3 extends over 16 amino acids. CDR3 in amino acids: CASSYGLAGGGNEQFF. The CDR3 DNA follows: TGTGCCAGCAGTTACGGGCTAGCGGGAGGTGGTAATGAGCAGTTCTTC.

V is TRBV7-3 and J is TRBJ2-1; 9 nucleotides line up with TRBD2. V shed 2 bases, J shed 10 bases, and the junction held 6 bases outside the gene matches. This CDR3 spans 14 amino acids. CDR1 and CDR2 (germline): SGHTA, FQGTGA. The CDR3 DNA reads as TGTGCCAGCAGCTTATTAGCGGGAGTAGAGGAGCAGTTCTTC. It yields the protein CASSLLAGVEEQFF.

V gene TRBV9 combines with J gene TRBJ2-4, with a tentative D call TRBD2 (6 bases). This CDR3 region has 15 residues. CDR1 is SGDLS and CDR2 is YYNGEE in the germline V gene. Trimming left V 3 bases short and J 9 bases short, with 19 bases between. CDR3 residues: CASSAGDAEGAIQYF. The CDR3 coding sequence is TGTGCCAGCAGCGCGGGGGACGCCGAGGGTGCCATTCAGTACTTC. The full variable domain, in which reference TRBV9 and TRBJ2-4 provide the parts outside the CDR3, is DSGVTQTPKHLITATGQRVTLRCSPRSGDLSVYWYQQSLDQGLQFLIQYYNGEERAKGNILERFSAQQFPDLHSELNLSSLELGDSALYFCASSAGDAEGAIQYFGAGTRLSVL.

As concerns this clone: One end of the junction varies from germline; a read error may be responsible. V gene TRBV30 combines with J gene TRBJ2-7; 8 bases agree with TRBD1. This CDR3 region has 12 residues. Germline V CDR1 and CDR2: GTSNPN, SVGIG (reference sequence). CDR3 sequence reads: CAWSDRQGQWHF. The CDR3 nucleotides read TGTGCCTGGAGTGACCGACAGGGGCAGTGGCACTTC. The full variable domain, completed using reference TRBV30 and TRBJ2-7, is SQTIHQWPATLVQPVGSPLSLECTVEGTSNPNLYWYRQAAGRGLQLLFYSVGIGQISSEVPQNLSASRPQDRQFILSSKKLLLSDSGFYLCAWSDRQGQWHFGPGTRLTVT.

The chain combines TRBV18 with TRBJ2-1; 8 positions match TRBD2. The CDR3 sequence is 15 residues long. Germline trimming cut 5 bases from V and 7 bases from J; bases unmatched to any gene: 10. Looked up from germline, CDR1 is KGHSH and CDR2 is LQKENI. CDR3: CASSKTSVRGNEQFF. CDR3 DNA sequence: TGTGCCAGCTCAAAGACTAGCGTGAGGGGGAATGAGCAGTTCTTC.

Written as DNA, the CDR3 is TGTGCCAGCGGACACCTTGGGAACAATCAGCCCCAGCATTTT. Protein sequence: CASGHLGNNQPQHF. V and J are TRBV19 and TRBJ1-5; possible D gene TRBD1, 5 bases. The V gene lost 9 bases and the J gene lost 3 bases, with 15 bases spanning the gap. The germline gives CDR1 LNHDA, CDR2 SQIVND (reference sequence). This CDR3 has 14 amino acids.

The J gene is TRBJ1-5, the V gene TRBV28; D is perhaps TRBD1 (6 bases). Germline V gives CDR1 MDHEN, CDR2 SYDVKM. The CDR3 covers 15 residues. V gave up 2 bases and J gave up 2 bases, with 10 bases separating them. The CDR3, as DNA: TGTGCCAGCAGTTTAGGAGGGGGGGGCAATCAGCCCCAGCATTTT. Translation gives CASSLGGGGNQPQHF.

CDR3 in amino acids: CASSPIFQGKGKLFF. Written as DNA, the CDR3 is TGTGCCAGCTCACCAATCTTCCAGGGGAAGGGAAAACTGTTTTTT. The V gene is TRBV18, the J gene TRBJ1-4; TRBD1 might be the D (6 bases). V gave up 2 bases and J gave up 10 bases, with 17 bases separating them. CDR3 length: 15 amino acids. Germline lookup yields CDR1 KGHSH and CDR2 LQKENI.

The DNA of the CDR3 is TGTGCCAGCAGCCAAGAGGATCCGCGGGGGCTTGGGGAGACCCAGTACTTC. Translating it yields CASSQEDPRGLGETQYF. J is TRBJ2-5 and V is TRBV4-2; maybe TRBD2 (7 bases). Trimming cost V 0 bases and J 5 bases, with 19 bases left between them. CDR3 length equals 17 residues. Germline CDR1 is LGHNA and CDR2 is YNFKEQ.

This chain uses TRBV6-4 with TRBJ2-1; TRBD2 matches at 7 bases. Germline V gene data show CDR1 as MRHNA and CDR2 as SNTAGT. The V gene end was trimmed by 5 bases and the J gene end by 6 bases; junction bases not matched to a gene: 4. The CDR3 contains 13 residues. The DNA for the CDR3 is TGTGCCAGCAGTTTGACGGGAGGCAATGAGCAGTTCTTC. Translated: CASSLTGGNEQFF.

V and J are TRBV30 and TRBJ1-4, with 7 positions matching TRBD1. There are 16 residues in the CDR3. Germline V gene data show CDR1 as GTSNPN and CDR2 as SVGIG (reference sequence). The ends lost 2 bases at V and 11 bases at J; junction bases unmatched: 17. CDR3 nucleotides: TGTGCCTGGAGTCCTTTTGAGGGGGCGAAGCTTGGGAAACTGTTTTTT. This codes for CAWSPFEGAKLGKLFF.

The chain uses TRBV7-9 and TRBJ1-2, with unresolved D. The CDR3 sequence is 8 residues long. Trimming removed 5 bases at V and 13 bases at J, with 5 bases between. Germline CDR1 is SEHNR and CDR2 is FQNEAQ (reference sequence). The DNA for the CDR3 is TGTGCCAGCAGCCTACCCACCTTC. This sequence encodes CASSLPTF.

The genes are TRBV27 and TRBJ2-3; D perhaps matches TRBD2 (6 bases). Germline lookup yields CDR1 MNHEY and CDR2 SMNVEV (reference sequence). The CDR3 is made up of 15 amino acids. Trimming pared 2 bases from V and 4 bases from J, leaving 13 bases between. As DNA, the CDR3 is TGTGCCAGCAGTTTAGTGGGAGGAGCTCCAGATACGCAGTATTTT. It translates to CASSLVGGAPDTQYF.

The J gene is TRBJ1-5, the V gene TRBV6-1; tentatively, D is TRBD1 (5 bases). Trimming took off 2 bases at V and 2 bases at J, with 10 bases between the two ends. This CDR3 spans 15 amino acids. Germline CDR1 MNHNS, CDR2 SASEGT. The CDR3 DNA is TGTGCCAGCAGTGAATGGGGGGGTGGCAATCAGCCCCAGCATTTT. Amino acid sequence: CASSEWGGGNQPQHF.

The V gene is TRBV7-9, the J gene TRBJ2-1; the match to TRBD2 covers 14 bases. The CDR3 totals 15 residues. The germline CDR1 and CDR2 sequences are SEHNR and FQNEAQ (reference sequence). With V trimmed by 8 bases and J by 8 bases, 8 bases remained unmatched. This CDR3 reads CASCPGLAGGDEQFF. CDR3 bases: TGTGCCAGCTGCCCCGGACTAGCGGGAGGAGATGAGCAGTTCTTC.

The chain couples TRBV27 to TRBJ1-2, with D possibly matching TRBD1 (6 bases). With 3 bases removed from V and 4 bases from J, the gap between germline ends came to 9 bases. CDR3 length equals 13 residues. CDR1 and CDR2 from the germline V gene are MNHEY and SMNVEV (reference sequence). The CDR3 reads CASSFIRGYGYTF. The DNA for the CDR3 is TGTGCCAGCAGTTTTATCAGGGGCTATGGCTACACCTTC.

J is TRBJ1-2 and V is TRBV11-2, with D unclear. Germline loops: CDR1 SGHAT, CDR2 FQNNGV. This CDR3 has 13 amino acids. The ends were cut back, 3 bases at V and 2 bases at J, with 7 bases in the middle. The CDR3, as DNA: TGTGCCAGCAGCTTTGACGGGAACTATGGCTACACCTTC. Protein sequence: CASSFDGNYGYTF.

The rearrangement uses TRBV11-2 and TRBJ2-2; D remains unclear. The germline CDR1 and CDR2 sequences are SGHAT and FQNNGV. This CDR3 comprises 13 residues. The germline V and J ends were trimmed by 5 bases and 6 bases, with 10 bases remaining between them. DNA for the CDR3: TGTGCCAGCAGCCTAATTCTTTCCGGGGAGCTGTTTTTT. Translating it yields CASSLILSGELFF.

This chain connects TRBV18 to TRBJ2-7; a weak D match, TRBD2 (5 bases). Germline V gives CDR1 KGHSH, CDR2 LQKENI. CDR3 length: 15 amino acids. V lost 2 bases, J lost 0 bases, and 11 bases lay in between. The CDR3 bases are TGTGCCAGCTCACCAGGAGGTCTCAGCTCCTACGAGCAGTACTTC. Translated, it gives CASSPGGLSSYEQYF. The variable domain in full, with the rest retrieved from reference TRBV18 and TRBJ2-7, is NAGVMQNPRHLVRRRGQEARLRCSPMKGHSHVYWYRQLPEEGLKFMVYLQKENIIDESGMPKERFSAEFPKEGPSILRIQQVVRGDSAAYFCASSPGGLSSYEQYFGPGTRLTVT.

Comment on this clone: One end of the junction does not line up with germline, which may come from a read error. This sequence joins TRBV11-2 and TRBJ2-1; no reliable D call. The CDR3 consists of 15 residues. CDR1 is SGHAT, CDR2 FQNNGV, per germline. CDR3 protein: CASSTGLSSDNEQFF. The CDR3 DNA sequence: TGTGCCAGCAGCACGGGTCTGAGCTCCGACAATGAGCAGTTCTTC.

The chain combines TRBV5-8 with TRBJ2-2, with 12 bases fitting TRBD2. This CDR3 contains 15 residues. The V gene end was trimmed by 2 bases and the J gene end by 6 bases; junction bases not matched to a gene: 2. Germline V lookup: CDR1 SGHTS, CDR2 YDEGEE. This CDR3 is CASSFRLAGAGELFF. The CDR3 nucleotides are TGTGCCAGCAGCTTTCGACTAGCGGGAGCCGGGGAGCTGTTTTTT.

This rearrangement joins TRBV30 to TRBJ2-3, with no clear D. Germline CDR1 reads GTSNPN; CDR2 reads SVGIG (reference sequence). Trimming shortened V by 0 bases and J by 0 bases, and 4 bases separated the two germline ends. The CDR3 is made up of 13 amino acids. The DNA for the CDR3 is TGTGCCTGGAGTGTAGCCAGCACAGATACGCAGTATTTT. This encodes CAWSVASTDTQYF.

The genes are TRBV19 and TRBJ2-7; 7 bases align to TRBD2. Germline V CDR1 and CDR2: LNHDA, SQIVND (reference sequence). V was pared by 11 bases and J by 5 bases, with 6 bases of the junction left unmatched. The CDR3 contains 11 residues. This chain's CDR3 is CASGEGHEQYF. The CDR3 DNA follows: TGTGCCTCCGGGGAGGGCCACGAGCAGTACTTC. The variable domain in full, with the rest retrieved from reference TRBV19 and TRBJ2-7, is DGGITQSPKYLFRKEGQNVTLSCEQNLNHDAMYWYRQDPGQGLRLIYYSQIVNDFQKGDIAEGYSVSREKKESFPLTVTSAQKNPTAFYLCASGEGHEQYFGPGTRLTVT.